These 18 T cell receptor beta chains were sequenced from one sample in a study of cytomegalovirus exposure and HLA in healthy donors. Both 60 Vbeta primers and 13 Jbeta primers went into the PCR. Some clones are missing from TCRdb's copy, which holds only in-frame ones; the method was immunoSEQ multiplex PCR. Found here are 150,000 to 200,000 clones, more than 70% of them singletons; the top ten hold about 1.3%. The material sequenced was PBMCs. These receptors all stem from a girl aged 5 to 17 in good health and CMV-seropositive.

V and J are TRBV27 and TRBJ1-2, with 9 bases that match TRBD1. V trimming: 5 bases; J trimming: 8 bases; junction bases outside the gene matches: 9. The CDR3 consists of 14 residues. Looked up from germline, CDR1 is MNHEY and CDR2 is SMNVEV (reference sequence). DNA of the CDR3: TGTGCCAGCAGTCCCGGGACAGGGAAGAGGGGCTACACCTTC. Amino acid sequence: CASSPGTGKRGYTF.

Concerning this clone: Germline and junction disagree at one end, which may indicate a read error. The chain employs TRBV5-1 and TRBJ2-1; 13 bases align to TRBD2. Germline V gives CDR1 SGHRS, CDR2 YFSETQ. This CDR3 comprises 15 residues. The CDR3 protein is CASSAGLAGDNEQFF. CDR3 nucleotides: TGCGCCAGCAGCGCAGGACTAGCGGGAGACAACGAGCAGTTCTTC.

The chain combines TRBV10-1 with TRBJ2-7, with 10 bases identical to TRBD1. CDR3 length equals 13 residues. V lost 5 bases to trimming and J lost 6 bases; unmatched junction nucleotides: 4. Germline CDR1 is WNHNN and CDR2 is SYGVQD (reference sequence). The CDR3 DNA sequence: TGCGCCAGCAGTACGGGACAGGGGACCGAGCAGTACTTC. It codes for CASSTGQGTEQYF.

CDR3 sequence (DNA): TGTGCCAGCAGCTCCACCGGACTAGCACAAGAGACCCAGTACTTC. Translating gives CASSSTGLAQETQYF. The V call is TRBV7-9, the J call TRBJ2-5, with 8 nucleotides matching TRBD2. Germline CDR1 and CDR2: SEHNR and FQNEAQ (reference sequence). There are 15 residues in the CDR3. Losses at the gene ends were 4 bases for V and 2 bases for J; bases not matched to a gene: 6.

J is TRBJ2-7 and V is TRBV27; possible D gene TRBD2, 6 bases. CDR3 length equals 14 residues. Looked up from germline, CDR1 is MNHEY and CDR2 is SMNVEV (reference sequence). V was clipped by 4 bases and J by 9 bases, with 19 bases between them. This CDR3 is CASSSGTGAYRQYF. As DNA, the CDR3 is TGTGCCAGCAGTTCCGGGACTGGGGCCTACCGGCAGTACTTC.

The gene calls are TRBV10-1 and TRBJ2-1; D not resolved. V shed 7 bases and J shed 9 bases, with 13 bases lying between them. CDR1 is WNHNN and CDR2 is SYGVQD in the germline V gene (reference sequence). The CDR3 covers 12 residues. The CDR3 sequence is CASTDQAGEQFF. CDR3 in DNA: TGCGCCAGCACTGACCAGGCAGGTGAGCAGTTCTTC.

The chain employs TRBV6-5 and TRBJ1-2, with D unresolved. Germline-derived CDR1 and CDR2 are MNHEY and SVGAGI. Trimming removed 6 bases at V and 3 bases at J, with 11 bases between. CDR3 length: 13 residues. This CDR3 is CASRTYRDYGYTF. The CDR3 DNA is TGTGCCAGCAGAACTTACCGGGACTATGGCTACACCTTC.

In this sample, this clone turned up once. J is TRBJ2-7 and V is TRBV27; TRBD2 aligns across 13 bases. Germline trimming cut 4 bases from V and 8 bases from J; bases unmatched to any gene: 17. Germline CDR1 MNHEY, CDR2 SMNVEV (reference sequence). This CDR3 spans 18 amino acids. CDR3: CASSSTLMLTSGRRKQYF. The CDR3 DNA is TGTGCCAGCAGTTCGACTTTAATGCTGACTAGCGGGAGGAGGAAGCAGTACTTC.

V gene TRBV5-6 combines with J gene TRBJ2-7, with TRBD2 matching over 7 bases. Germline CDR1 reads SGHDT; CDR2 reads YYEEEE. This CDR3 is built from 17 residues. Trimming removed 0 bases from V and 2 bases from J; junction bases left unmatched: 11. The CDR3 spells CASSLGAFTSVTYEQYF. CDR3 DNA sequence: TGTGCCAGCAGCTTGGGGGCCTTTACTAGCGTGACCTACGAGCAGTACTTC.

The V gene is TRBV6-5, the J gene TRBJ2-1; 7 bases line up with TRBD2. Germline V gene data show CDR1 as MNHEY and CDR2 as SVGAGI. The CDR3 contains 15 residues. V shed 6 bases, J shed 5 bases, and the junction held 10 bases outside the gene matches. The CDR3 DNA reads TGTGCCAGCAGCCCCAGCGGGAAGGCCCACAATGAGCAGTTCTTC. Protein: CASSPSGKAHNEQFF.

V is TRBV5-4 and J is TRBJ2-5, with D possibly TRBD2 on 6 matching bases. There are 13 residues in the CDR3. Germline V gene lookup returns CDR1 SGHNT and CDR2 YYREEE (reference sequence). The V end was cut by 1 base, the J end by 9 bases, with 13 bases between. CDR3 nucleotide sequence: TGTGCCAGCAGCTTGCAGCTTGGGGACTCCCAGTACTTC. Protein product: CASSLQLGDSQYF. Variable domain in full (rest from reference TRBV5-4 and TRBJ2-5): ETGVTQSPTHLIKTRGQQVTLRCSSQSGHNTVSWYQQALGQGPQFIFQYYREEENGRGNFPPRFSGLQFPNYSSELNVNALELDDSALYLCASSLQLGDSQYFGPGTRLLVL.

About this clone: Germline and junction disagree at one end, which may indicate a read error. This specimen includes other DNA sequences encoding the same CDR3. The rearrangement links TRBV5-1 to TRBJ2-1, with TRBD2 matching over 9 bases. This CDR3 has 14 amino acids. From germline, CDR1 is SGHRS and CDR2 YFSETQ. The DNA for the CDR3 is TGCGCCAGCAGCCCGGGACTAGCCTATAATGAGCAGTTCTTC. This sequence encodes CASSPGLAYNEQFF.

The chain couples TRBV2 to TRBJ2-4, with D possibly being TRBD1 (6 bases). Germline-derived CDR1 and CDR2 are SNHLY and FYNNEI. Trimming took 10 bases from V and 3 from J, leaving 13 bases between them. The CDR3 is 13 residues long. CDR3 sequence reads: CANSKGDKNIQYF. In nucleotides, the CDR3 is TGTGCCAACTCAAAGGGGGACAAAAACATTCAGTACTTC.

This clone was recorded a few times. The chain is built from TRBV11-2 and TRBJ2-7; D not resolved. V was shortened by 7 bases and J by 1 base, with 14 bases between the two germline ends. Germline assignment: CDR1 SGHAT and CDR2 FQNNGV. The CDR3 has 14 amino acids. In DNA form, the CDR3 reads TGTGCCAGCACCGCGACATTTTCTTCCTACGAGCAGTACTTC. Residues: CASTATFSSYEQYF.

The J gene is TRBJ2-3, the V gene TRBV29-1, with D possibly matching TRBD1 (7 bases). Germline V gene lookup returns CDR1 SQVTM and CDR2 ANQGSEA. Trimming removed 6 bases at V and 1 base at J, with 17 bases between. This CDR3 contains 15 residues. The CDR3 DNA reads TGCAGCGTCCGCGGCAGGGGGGTTGGCACAGATACGCAGTATTTT. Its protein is CSVRGRGVGTDTQYF.

DNA of the CDR3: TGTGCCAGCAGTTTGGGCAATCAGGGGTACTATGAGCAGTTCTTC. Translation gives CASSLGNQGYYEQFF. The genes are TRBV27 and TRBJ2-1; tentatively, D is TRBD1 (6 bases). Germline CDR1 is MNHEY and CDR2 is SMNVEV (reference sequence). V lost 3 bases and J lost 8, with 17 bases in between. This CDR3 spans 15 amino acids.

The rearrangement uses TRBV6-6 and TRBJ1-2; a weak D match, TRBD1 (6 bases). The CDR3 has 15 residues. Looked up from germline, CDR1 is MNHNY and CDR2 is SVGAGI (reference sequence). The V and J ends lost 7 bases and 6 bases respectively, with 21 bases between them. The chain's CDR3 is CASTWGGPSNNGYTF. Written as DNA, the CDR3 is TGTGCCAGCACCTGGGGGGGGCCCAGCAATAATGGCTACACCTTC.

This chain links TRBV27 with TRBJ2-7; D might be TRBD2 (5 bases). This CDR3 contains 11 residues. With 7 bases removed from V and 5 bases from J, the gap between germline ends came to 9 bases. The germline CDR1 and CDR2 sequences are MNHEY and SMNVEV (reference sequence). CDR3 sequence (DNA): TGTGCCAGCATCGAGGGAAACGAGCAGTACTTC. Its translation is CASIEGNEQYF.